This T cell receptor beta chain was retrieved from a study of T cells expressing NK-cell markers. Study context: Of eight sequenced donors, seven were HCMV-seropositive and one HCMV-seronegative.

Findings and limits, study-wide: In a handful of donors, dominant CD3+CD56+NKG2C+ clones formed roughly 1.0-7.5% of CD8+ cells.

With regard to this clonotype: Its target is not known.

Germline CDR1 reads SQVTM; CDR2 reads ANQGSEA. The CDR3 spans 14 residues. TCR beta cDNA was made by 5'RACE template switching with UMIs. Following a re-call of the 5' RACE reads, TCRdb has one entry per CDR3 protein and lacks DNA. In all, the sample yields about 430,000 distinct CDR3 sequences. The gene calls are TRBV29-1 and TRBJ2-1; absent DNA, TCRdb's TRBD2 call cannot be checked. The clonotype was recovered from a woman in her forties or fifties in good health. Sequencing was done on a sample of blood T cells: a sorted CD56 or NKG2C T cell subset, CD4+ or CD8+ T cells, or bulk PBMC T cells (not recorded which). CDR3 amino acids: CSVAASGGWGEQFF.